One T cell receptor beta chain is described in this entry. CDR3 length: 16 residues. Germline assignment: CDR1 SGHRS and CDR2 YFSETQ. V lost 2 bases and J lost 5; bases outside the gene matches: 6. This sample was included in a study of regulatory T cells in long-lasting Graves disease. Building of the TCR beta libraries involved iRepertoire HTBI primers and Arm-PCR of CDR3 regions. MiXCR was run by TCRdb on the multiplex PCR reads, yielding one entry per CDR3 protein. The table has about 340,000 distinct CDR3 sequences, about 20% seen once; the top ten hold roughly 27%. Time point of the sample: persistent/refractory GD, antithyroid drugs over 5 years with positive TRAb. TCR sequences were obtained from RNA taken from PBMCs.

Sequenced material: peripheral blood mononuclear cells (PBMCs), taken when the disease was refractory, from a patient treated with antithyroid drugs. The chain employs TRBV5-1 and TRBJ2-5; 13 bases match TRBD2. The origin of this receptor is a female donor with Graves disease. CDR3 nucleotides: TGCGCCAGCAGCTTAGGGACTAGCGGGATGAAGGAGACCCAGTACTTC. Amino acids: CASSLGTSGMKETQYF. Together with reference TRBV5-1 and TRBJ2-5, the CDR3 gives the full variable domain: KAGVTQTPRYLIKTRGQQVTLSCSPISGHRSVSWYQQTPGQGLQFLFEYFSETQRNKGNFPGRFSGRQFSNSRSEMNVSTLELGDSALYLCASSLGTSGMKETQYFGPGTRLLVL.